This T cell receptor beta chain was retrieved from a study of blood T cell repertoires in COVID-19. Per the authors' pipeline: Quantification of nucleated cells was approximated via reference gene primer amplification. The table came from immunoSEQ multiplex PCR; TCRdb's copy has only in-frame clones and leaves some out. That table furnishes V, J and clone size, whereas the DNA furnished D and trimming. The sample includes 60,000 to 70,000 clones, roughly nine tenths of them seen just once. The CDR3 extends over 17 amino acids. V gave up 7 bases and J gave up 4 bases, with 24 bases separating them. Germline lookup yields CDR1 MDHEN and CDR2 SYDVKM.

This sequence originates from a man aged 45-65 years with active COVID-19. The specimen was peripheral blood. The chain recombines TRBV28 with TRBJ2-3; tentative D call: TRBD1 (6 bases). In nucleotides, the CDR3 is TGTGCCAGCACCTTCCCCCATGGGCAGGGGTCGGCAGATACGCAGTATTTT. The encoded protein is CASTFPHGQGSADTQYF.